This passage covers 15 T cell receptor beta chains from one sample sequenced in a study of blood T cell repertoires in COVID-19. Produced via immunoSEQ multiplex PCR; TCRdb's table is partial and in-frame only. Found here are about 170,000 clones, about 91% of them singletons; the top ten hold roughly 1.4%. The specimen sequenced was peripheral blood. The receptor set was obtained from a woman aged 45-60 years with acute or convalescent COVID-19.

The V and J genes are TRBV24-1 and TRBJ2-5, with TRBD1 as a possible D gene (5 bases). Trimming took off 4 bases at V and 1 base at J, with 9 bases between the two ends. This CDR3 has 14 residues. Germline V gives CDR1 KGHDR, CDR2 SFDVKD. The CDR3 region has the DNA TGTGCCACCAGTGACAGGGCCGCCCAAGAGACCCAGTACTTC. Protein: CATSDRAAQETQYF.

V usage is TRBV5-6 and J usage is TRBJ2-1; possibly TRBD2 for D (5 bases). This CDR3 contains 15 residues. V lost 4 bases, J lost 5 bases, and 16 bases lay in between. Germline V gene sequence: CDR1 SGHDT, CDR2 YYEEEE. The CDR3 DNA reads TGTGCCAGCAGCCCTAGGCTAGCCTTAAACAATGAGCAGTTCTTC. The encoded protein is CASSPRLALNNEQFF.

This clone has at least ten counts. This chain uses TRBV11-1 with TRBJ1-6; D not certain. V lost 2 bases and J lost 5, with 7 bases in between. The germline V gene encodes CDR1 SGHAT and CDR2 FQDESV (reference sequence). CDR3 size: 14 residues. The CDR3 is CASSLFRDNSPLHF. The DNA for the CDR3 is TGTGCCAGCAGCTTATTCCGCGATAATTCACCCCTCCACTTT.

This chain uses TRBV19 with TRBJ1-5, with a possible D match to TRBD1 (6 bases). Deletions cut 3 bases from V and 6 bases from J, with 18 bases between. The germline V gene encodes CDR1 LNHDA and CDR2 SQIVND (reference sequence). This CDR3 region has 16 residues. CDR3 region: CASSILDSAKSQPQHF. DNA of the CDR3: TGTGCCAGTAGTATTTTGGACAGTGCGAAAAGTCAGCCCCAGCATTTT.

The chain links TRBV7-2 to TRBJ2-7; the match to TRBD1 covers 8 bases. V lost 0 bases to trimming and J lost 8 bases; unmatched junction nucleotides: 6. This CDR3 contains 14 residues. Germline V CDR1 and CDR2: SGHTA, FQGNSA. The CDR3 DNA is TGTGCCAGCAGCTTAGCCCAGACAGGGGCCCAGCAGTACTTC. Translated: CASSLAQTGAQQYF.

The chain carries TRBV5-5 and TRBJ2-1; TRBD2 is a possible D gene (5 bases). CDR1 is SGHKS, CDR2 YYEKEE, per germline (reference sequence). The CDR3 spans 15 residues. The V end was cut by 2 bases, the J end by 5 bases, with 14 bases between. CDR3 in DNA: TGTGCCAGCAGCTTTGGTCCTAGCCAAAACAATGAGCAGTTCTTC. Its translation: CASSFGPSQNNEQFF.

This chain joins TRBV23-1 and TRBJ2-7, with D possibly matching TRBD2 (7 bases). TRBV23-1 is classed as an ORF, of uncertain function. V lost 0 bases, J lost 8 bases, and 32 bases lay in between. This CDR3 is 20 amino acids long. CDR3 nucleotide sequence: TGCGCCAGCAGTCAATCAAAACCCAAACAGGGAGGGAACGATTCTAGTAAGCAGTACTTC. This translates into CASSQSKPKQGGNDSSKQYF.

The genes are TRBV5-1 and TRBJ2-7; TRBD2 aligns across 13 bases. The CDR3 extends over 17 amino acids. Unmatched junction bases numbered 7, after V lost 0 bases and J lost 4 bases. From germline, CDR1 is SGHRS and CDR2 YFSETQ. The CDR3 DNA reads TGCGCCAGCAGCTTGGTCTCAACTAGCGGGGGGGCTTACGAGCAGTACTTC. This encodes CASSLVSTSGGAYEQYF.

The rearrangement joins TRBV6-6 to TRBJ2-1; 12 bases match TRBD2. Germline V gene lookup returns CDR1 MNHNY and CDR2 SVGAGI (reference sequence). V trimming: 5 bases; J trimming: 0 bases; junction bases outside the gene matches: 20. The CDR3 loop spans 22 amino acids. CDR3 nucleotides: TGTGCCAGCAGTCGCCAGACTAGCGGGAGTTATTCTAGATCAAGCTCCTACAATGAGCAGTTCTTC. The encoded protein is CASSRQTSGSYSRSSSYNEQFF.

This clone was seen just once. This chain connects TRBV5-4 to TRBJ2-5; 8 nucleotides match TRBD2. The CDR3 extends over 13 amino acids. J was trimmed by 5 bases and V by 2 bases; bases with no gene match: 2. The V gene's germline CDR1 is SGHNT and CDR2 YYREEE (reference sequence). The CDR3 DNA sequence: TGTGCCAGCAGCTTCGGGGGGGGCGAGACCCAGTACTTC. Its translation: CASSFGGGETQYF. Looking up the rest from reference TRBV5-4 and TRBJ2-5 gives the full variable domain: ETGVTQSPTHLIKTRGQQVTLRCSSQSGHNTVSWYQQALGQGPQFIFQYYREEENGRGNFPPRFSGLQFPNYSSELNVNALELDDSALYLCASSFGGGETQYFGPGTRLLVL.

The chain combines TRBV7-2 with TRBJ1-2; D ambiguous. Trimming took 5 bases from V and 6 from J, leaving 19 bases between them. This CDR3 has 15 amino acids. CDR1 is SGHTA, CDR2 FQGNSA, per germline. The CDR3 loop is CASSLRGRLIDGYTF. The CDR3 DNA reads as TGTGCCAGCAGCCTCAGAGGGCGTCTTATTGATGGCTACACCTTC.

V usage is TRBV29-1 and J usage is TRBJ1-5; 12 bases match TRBD1. J was trimmed by 7 bases and V by 6 bases; bases with no gene match: 7. The CDR3 is 14 residues long. Germline V gives CDR1 SQVTM, CDR2 ANQGSEA. The CDR3: CSVTGTGGHQPQHF. For the CDR3, the DNA is TGCAGCGTGACCGGGACAGGGGGCCACCAGCCCCAGCATTTT.

The chain combines TRBV9 with TRBJ1-2; 8 bases are a match to TRBD1. The CDR3 loop spans 14 amino acids. Germline V gives CDR1 SGDLS, CDR2 YYNGEE. With 3 bases clipped from V and 8 bases from J, the junction kept 9 bases outside the gene matches. CDR3 in DNA: TGTGCCAGCAGCGGACGACAGGGGCGCAGCGGCTACACCTTC. Encoded protein: CASSGRQGRSGYTF.

This chain connects TRBV19 to TRBJ1-5; tentatively, D is TRBD1 (5 bases). Trimming removed 3 bases from V and 6 bases from J, with 15 bases in between. The CDR3 sequence is 15 residues long. Germline CDR1 reads LNHDA; CDR2 reads SQIVND (reference sequence). In DNA, the CDR3 is TGTGCCAGTAGTATCAGGACATCCTGGGGTCAGCCCCAGCATTTT. It translates to CASSIRTSWGQPQHF.

This chain connects TRBV15 to TRBJ1-1, with D unclear. Germline CDR1 and CDR2: LNHNV and YYDKDF (reference sequence). V was cut by 3 bases and J by 0 bases, with 11 bases left in between. The CDR3 sequence is 15 residues long. CDR3 in amino acids: CATSRAGRLNTEAFF. CDR3 DNA sequence: TGTGCCACCAGCAGGGCGGGGAGGCTGAACACTGAAGCTTTCTTT.